The next 20 T cell receptor beta chains were all read from a single sample in a study of T-cell reconstitution after alpha-beta-depleted transplantation in children. Preparation of the TCRbeta library involved a method that used unique molecular identifiers. TCRdb re-derived calls from the PCR reads in MiXCR, one entry per CDR3 protein. The sample records approximately 500,000 distinct CDR3 sequences, 10% to 13% being singletons. The specimen was PBMCs, collected before TCRalphabeta/CD19-depleted stem cell transplant. These receptor sequences come from a child younger than 10 with inherited bone marrow failure, due to receive a stem cell transplant.

This clonotype was counted at least ten times. J is TRBJ2-3 and V is TRBV10-3, with TRBD2 matching over 11 bases. The germline CDR1 and CDR2 sequences are ENHRY and SYGVKD. The CDR3 extends over 18 amino acids. Unmatched junction bases numbered 10, after V lost 5 bases and J lost 0 bases. The CDR3: CAISTTSGVLTSTDTQYF. The DNA of the CDR3 is TGTGCCATCAGTACGACTAGCGGGGTCCTTACTAGCACAGATACGCAGTATTTT.

This clonotype was found many times. The rearrangement joins TRBV6-2 or TRBV6-3 to TRBJ2-1; D not resolved. The CDR3 extends over 13 amino acids. Trimming pared 4 bases from V and 4 bases from J, leaving 8 bases between. Germline V gene sequence: CDR1 MNHEY, CDR2 SVGEGT. This chain's CDR3 is CASSSLEYNEQFF. CDR3 DNA sequence: TGTGCCAGCAGTTCCCTTGAATACAATGAGCAGTTCTTC.

This clonotype turned up a few times. The gene calls are TRBV29-1 and TRBJ2-3; tentatively, D is TRBD1 or TRBD2 (5 bases each). Germline V gives CDR1 SQVTM, CDR2 ANQGSEA. The CDR3 sequence is 13 residues long. V lost 3 bases and J lost 3, with 10 bases in between. Written as DNA, the CDR3 is TGCAGCGTTGACTTGGGACGTACAGATACGCAGTATTTT. Its translation: CSVDLGRTDTQYF.

This clonotype has at least ten counts. The chain uses TRBV3-1 and TRBJ2-7, with a weak D call TRBD2 (5 bases). This CDR3 region has 14 residues. Germline loops: CDR1 LGHDT, CDR2 YNNKEL (reference sequence). V was pared by 5 bases and J by 4 bases, with 15 bases between. The CDR3 is CASSYPDTGYEQYF. The CDR3 coding sequence is TGTGCCAGCAGCTACCCTGATACGGGGTACGAGCAGTACTTC.

This clonotype was recorded many times. The genes are TRBV4-1 and TRBJ2-1, with unresolved D. Germline-derived CDR1 and CDR2 are MGHRA and YSYEKL. Between the trimmed V and J ends, which lost 1 base and 8 bases, there was a span of 15 bases. The CDR3 loop spans 15 amino acids. CDR3 DNA sequence: TGCGCCAGCAGCCAAGGCCCAGGAGCCCGCGATGAGCAGTTCTTC. It specifies CASSQGPGARDEQFF.

V is TRBV11-2 and J is TRBJ2-1; D is unresolved. CDR1 SGHAT and CDR2 FQNNGV come from the germline V gene. CDR3 length: 14 residues. The V end lost 2 bases, the J end lost 7 bases, and 12 bases lay between the germline ends. The CDR3 loop reads CASSLYGFRNEQFF. Here the CDR3 DNA reads TGTGCCAGCAGCTTATATGGGTTCCGGAATGAGCAGTTCTTC.

In this sample, this clonotype turned up many times. The chain is built from TRBV20-1 and TRBJ2-1, with D perhaps TRBD2 (5 bases). The CDR3 runs 14 residues. V shed 3 bases and J shed 4 bases, with 13 bases lying between them. Germline V gives CDR1 DFQATT, CDR2 SNEGSKA (reference sequence). This chain's CDR3 is CSARRGSSYNEQFF. In nucleotides, the CDR3 is TGCAGTGCTAGGAGAGGGAGTTCGTACAATGAGCAGTTCTTC.

A note on this clonotype: A much larger clone differs from this one at a single base, so this may be a read error. DNA for the CDR3: TGCGCCAGCAGCCAAGAGGGCGTTGCCTATGGCTACATCTTC. Protein product: CASSQEGVAYGYIF. This rearrangement joins TRBV4-3 to TRBJ1-2, with unresolved D. CDR3 length: 14 amino acids. Germline loops: CDR1 LGHNA, CDR2 YSLEER.

J is TRBJ2-3 and V is TRBV9; possibly TRBD1 or TRBD2 for D (5 bases each). Germline V gene sequence: CDR1 SGDLS, CDR2 YYNGEE. Trimming removed 4 bases from V and 0 bases from J, with 21 bases in between. There are 18 residues in the CDR3. CDR3 DNA sequence: TGTGCCAGCAGCCCGATACTCCGGGGCGGTATTAGCACAGATACGCAGTATTTT. The encoded protein is CASSPILRGGISTDTQYF.

This clonotype showed up many times. The gene calls are TRBV6-1 and TRBJ2-1, with 8 nucleotides matching TRBD2. The CDR3 runs 14 residues. Germline values: CDR1 MNHNS, CDR2 SASEGT. Trimming took 5 bases from V and 9 from J; bases not matched to a gene: 9. The CDR3: CASSNAYRGGEQFF. In DNA form, the CDR3 reads TGTGCCAGCAGTAACGCCTATCGGGGGGGTGAGCAGTTCTTC.

This chain links TRBV28 with TRBJ2-7; TRBD1 or TRBD2 may be the D gene (5 bases each). V lost 6 bases and J lost 6, with 15 bases in between. CDR3 length equals 13 residues. CDR1 and CDR2 from the germline V gene are MDHEN and SYDVKM. Written as DNA, the CDR3 is TGTGCCAGCAGAAGGGGACCTTCAGGCGAGCAGTACTTC. Amino acid sequence: CASRRGPSGEQYF. The variable domain in full, completed from reference TRBV28 and TRBJ2-7, reads DVKVTQSSRYLVKRTGEKVFLECVQDMDHENMFWYRQDPGLGLRLIYFSYDVKMKEKGDIPEGYSVSREKKERFSLILESASTNQTSMYLCASRRGPSGEQYFGPGTRLTVT.

This clonotype was detected many times. This chain uses TRBV5-1 with TRBJ2-2; 11 bases map to TRBD2. CDR3 length equals 19 residues. Germline values: CDR1 SGHRS, CDR2 YFSETQ. V lost 2 bases, J lost 2 bases, and 11 bases stayed unmatched. CDR3 sequence (DNA): TGCGCCAGCAGCTTTCGACTAGCGGGGCTCAACCGTAACACCGGGGAGCTGTTTTTT. This encodes CASSFRLAGLNRNTGELFF. Full variable domain (outside the CDR3, taken from reference TRBV5-1 and TRBJ2-2): KAGVTQTPRYLIKTRGQQVTLSCSPISGHRSVSWYQQTPGQGLQFLFEYFSETQRNKGNFPGRFSGRQFSNSRSEMNVSTLELGDSALYLCASSFRLAGLNRNTGELFFGEGSRLTVL.

This clonotype was counted a few times. The rearrangement uses TRBV12-3 or TRBV12-4 and TRBJ2-7; D gene unclear. This CDR3 is 12 amino acids long. The V and J ends lost 6 bases and 8 bases respectively, with 14 bases between them. CDR3 sequence: CASSYGMNQQYF. DNA for the CDR3: TGTGCCAGCAGCTATGGGATGAACCAGCAGTACTTC.

This clonotype occurred many times. V is TRBV7-2 and J is TRBJ2-5; 7 bases are a match to TRBD2. Unmatched junction bases numbered 3, after V lost 2 bases and J lost 3 bases. This CDR3 region has 14 residues. The germline CDR1 and CDR2 sequences are SGHTA and FQGNSA. The CDR3 protein is CASSLFSGEETQYF. CDR3 coding DNA: TGTGCCAGCAGCTTATTCAGCGGGGAAGAGACCCAGTACTTC.

This clonotype was recorded many times. This CDR3 reads CASSYELGGGNGEQFF. CDR3 coding DNA: TGTGCCAGCAGTTACGAGTTAGGTGGGGGGAATGGTGAGCAGTTCTTC. The rearrangement uses TRBV6-5 and TRBJ2-1; D possibly corresponds to TRBD2 (6 bases). Germline CDR1 is MNHEY and CDR2 is SVGAGI. V was shortened by 2 bases and J by 9 bases, with 20 bases between the two germline ends. The CDR3 runs 16 residues.

The chain recombines TRBV4-1 with TRBJ1-2; the match to TRBD1 covers 10 bases. Unmatched junction bases numbered 6, after V lost 0 bases and J lost 8 bases. Per the germline V gene, CDR1 is MGHRA and CDR2 is YSYEKL. The CDR3 consists of 15 residues. CDR3 in DNA: TGCGCCAGCAGCCAAGACGGGACAGGGGTAAAGGGCTACACCTTC. Residues: CASSQDGTGVKGYTF.

In this sample, this clonotype turned up many times. The chain joins TRBV6-2 or TRBV6-3 to TRBJ2-1; 11 nucleotides match TRBD2. V shed 10 bases and J 0 bases; nucleotides not matched to a gene: 20. The CDR3 is 20 amino acids. CDR1 MNHEY and CDR2 SVGEGT come from the germline V gene. In DNA form, the CDR3 reads TGTGCCACCTTTACGCCACGGGGACTAGCGGAAACTAGCTCCTACAATGAGCAGTTCTTC. Its translation: CATFTPRGLAETSSYNEQFF.

This clonotype was recorded at least ten times. The chain carries TRBV20-1 and TRBJ2-7; D gene ambiguous. CDR1 is DFQATT, CDR2 SNEGSKA, per germline (reference sequence). Trimming shortened V by 1 base and J by 2 bases, and 6 bases separated the two germline ends. The CDR3 loop spans 12 amino acids. CDR3 in DNA: TGCAGTGCTAGAGTAGGTCCCTACGAGCAGTACTTC. Translation gives CSARVGPYEQYF.

This clonotype has a count of ten or more. The chain is built from TRBV25-1 and TRBJ2-7, with TRBD1 matching over 9 bases. Per the germline V gene, CDR1 is MGHDK and CDR2 is SYGVNS. V dropped 5 bases and J dropped 5; count of bases not matched to a gene: 13. This CDR3 comprises 16 residues. CDR3 loop: CASSHLTGTGFHEQYF. The CDR3 DNA follows: TGTGCCAGCAGTCATCTAACCGGGACAGGGTTCCACGAGCAGTACTTC.

This clonotype was found many times. V usage is TRBV11-2 and J usage is TRBJ2-7; 8 bases are a match to TRBD1. The CDR3 covers 15 residues. Unmatched junction bases numbered 10, after V lost 2 bases and J lost 7 bases. The germline V gene has CDR1 SGHAT and CDR2 FQNNGV. In DNA, the CDR3 is TGTGCCAGCAGCTTATACCCGGGACAGGCAAGGGAGCAGTACTTC. This sequence encodes CASSLYPGQAREQYF.